A single sample is the source of the 2 T cell receptor beta chains below, sequenced in a study of blood T cell repertoires in COVID-19. Profiling relied on immunoSEQ multiplex PCR, and the TCRdb table lists in-frame clones only, not all of them. The data contain roughly 61,000 clones, over 75% of them singletons. Sample: peripheral blood. These receptor sequences come from an elderly man with acute or convalescent COVID-19.

The rearrangement uses TRBV7-8 and TRBJ2-1; 7 positions match TRBD2. CDR3 length: 15 residues. In germline, CDR1 is SGHVS, CDR2 FQNEAQ. Trimming at V came to 4 bases and at J to 0 bases, leaving 3 bases not matched to a gene. The CDR3 spells CASSWGGSSYNEQFF. The CDR3 DNA reads as TGTGCCAGCAGCTGGGGGGGGAGCTCCTACAATGAGCAGTTCTTC.

The J gene is TRBJ2-3, the V gene TRBV29-1, with 7 positions matching TRBD2. The trim removed 6 bases at V and 6 bases at J, leaving 9 bases unmatched. The germline CDR1 and CDR2 sequences are SQVTM and ANQGSEA. This CDR3 has 13 amino acids. CDR3 amino acids: CSVEFGLGDTQYF. The CDR3 DNA sequence: TGCAGCGTAGAATTTGGACTAGGCGATACGCAGTATTTT.